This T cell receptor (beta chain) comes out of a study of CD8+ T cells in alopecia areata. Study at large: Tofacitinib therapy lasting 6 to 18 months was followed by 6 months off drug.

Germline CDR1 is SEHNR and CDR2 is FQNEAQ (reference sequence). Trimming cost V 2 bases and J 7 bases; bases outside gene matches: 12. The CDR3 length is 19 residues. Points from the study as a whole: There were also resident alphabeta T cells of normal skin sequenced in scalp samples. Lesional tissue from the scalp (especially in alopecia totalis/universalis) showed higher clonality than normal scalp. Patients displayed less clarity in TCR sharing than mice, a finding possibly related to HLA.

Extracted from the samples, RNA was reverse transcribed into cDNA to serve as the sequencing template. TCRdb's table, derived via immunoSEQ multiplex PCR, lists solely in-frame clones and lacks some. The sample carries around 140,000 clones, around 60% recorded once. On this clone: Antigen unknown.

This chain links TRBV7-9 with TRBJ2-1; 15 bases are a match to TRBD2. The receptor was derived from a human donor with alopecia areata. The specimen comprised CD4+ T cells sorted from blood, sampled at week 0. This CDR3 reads CASSLSGRGLAGGRNEQFF. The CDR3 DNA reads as TGTGCCAGCAGCTTAAGCGGTCGGGGACTAGCGGGGGGAAGGAATGAGCAGTTCTTC. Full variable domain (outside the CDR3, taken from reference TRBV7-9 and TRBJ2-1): DTGVSQNPRHKITKRGQNVTFRCDPISEHNRLYWYRQTLGQGPEFLTYFQNEAQLEKSRLLSDRFSAERPKGSFSTLEIQRTEQGDSAMYLCASSLSGRGLAGGRNEQFFGPGTRLTVL.